These 9 T cell receptor beta chains share one sample of origin, sequenced in a study of a mutant IDH1 vaccine in newly diagnosed glioma. Libraries were prepared by immunoSEQ multiplex PCR; TCRdb keeps only in-frame clonotypes and omits some of them. Among about 64,000 clones listed, roughly 71% were seen once. No antigens are known for them. Time point specified: week 35, safety follow-up. In every dose of vaccine, 300 ug of mutant IDH1 20-mer peptide was given alongside topical imiquimod. Material: PBMCs, obtained from a glioma patient whose treatment included an IDH1 peptide vaccine. The receptors were sampled from a middle-aged man with glioma.

The chain has TRBV29-1 and TRBJ2-1; D is unresolved. The V gene's germline CDR1 is SQVTM and CDR2 ANQGSEA. V lost 4 bases and J lost 7, with 14 bases in between. There are 13 residues in the CDR3. DNA for the CDR3: TGCAGCGTTGGACTCCTACTGGGTAATGAGCAGTTCTTC. Translating it yields CSVGLLLGNEQFF.

The chain is built from TRBV18 and TRBJ1-2; TRBD1 matches 9 bases. The CDR3 consists of 15 residues. Germline V gene data show CDR1 as KGHSH and CDR2 as LQKENI. The ends lost 4 bases at V and 4 bases at J; junction bases unmatched: 7. The CDR3: CASSLDRGYGYGYTF. CDR3 coding DNA: TGTGCCAGCTCACTAGACAGGGGGTACGGCTATGGCTACACCTTC.

The rearrangement joins TRBV28 to TRBJ1-5; D is uncertain. V dropped 3 bases and J dropped 9 bases, with 9 bases sitting between them. Looked up from germline, CDR1 is MDHEN and CDR2 is SYDVKM. This CDR3 comprises 12 residues. CDR3 loop: CASSLRPAPQHF. The CDR3 bases are TGTGCCAGCAGTTTGCGTCCCGCGCCCCAGCATTTT.

The chain carries TRBV29-1 and TRBJ2-7, with D possibly being TRBD2 (6 bases). The V gene's germline CDR1 is SQVTM and CDR2 ANQGSEA. Trimming removed 5 bases at V and 3 bases at J, with 11 bases between. The length of the CDR3 is 12 residues. CDR3 in amino acids: CSVYGGGYEQYF. In nucleotides, the CDR3 is TGCAGCGTTTATGGGGGAGGCTACGAGCAGTACTTC.

This sequence joins TRBV6-5 and TRBJ1-1, with 7 positions matching TRBD1. Looked up from germline, CDR1 is MNHEY and CDR2 is SVGAGI. The CDR3 sequence is 15 residues long. Trimming removed 6 bases from V and 4 bases from J; junction bases left unmatched: 11. The CDR3 loop is CASRQWEGAPTEAFF. Here the CDR3 DNA reads TGTGCCAGCAGACAATGGGAGGGGGCTCCCACTGAAGCTTTCTTT.

The J gene is TRBJ1-4, the V gene TRBV6-5; TRBD1 agrees at 8 bases. Unmatched junction bases numbered 5, after V lost 4 bases and J lost 7 bases. The CDR3 contains 14 residues. Germline CDR1 MNHEY, CDR2 SVGAGI. The CDR3 reads CASSLDRESEKLFF. In DNA, the CDR3 is TGTGCCAGCAGTTTGGACAGGGAAAGTGAAAAACTGTTTTTT.

The rearrangement uses TRBV2 and TRBJ1-2, with D tentatively TRBD1 (5 bases). V dropped 6 bases and J dropped 5 bases, with 16 bases sitting between them. Germline CDR1 reads SNHLY; CDR2 reads FYNNEI. This CDR3 contains 14 residues. CDR3 amino acids: CASRERDFLYGYTF. Written as DNA, the CDR3 is TGTGCCAGCAGAGAGCGGGACTTTTTGTATGGCTACACCTTC.

The chain has TRBV10-2 and TRBJ2-7; D gene uncertain. The CDR3 spans 14 residues. Germline V gives CDR1 WSHSY, CDR2 SAAADI. Trimming stripped 4 bases from V and 1 base from J, with 11 bases between. The CDR3 region has the DNA TGCGCCAGCAGTGTGAACATAAAGTCCTACGAGCAGTACTTC. Translated, it gives CASSVNIKSYEQYF.

V usage is TRBV6-5 and J usage is TRBJ2-2, with D unclear. Germline values: CDR1 MNHEY, CDR2 SVGAGI. Trimming removed 0 bases at V and 7 bases at J, with 9 bases between. There are 14 residues in the CDR3. The CDR3 DNA follows: TGTGCCAGCAGTTACTCGAGACCGATCGGGGAGCTGTTTTTT. It specifies CASSYSRPIGELFF.